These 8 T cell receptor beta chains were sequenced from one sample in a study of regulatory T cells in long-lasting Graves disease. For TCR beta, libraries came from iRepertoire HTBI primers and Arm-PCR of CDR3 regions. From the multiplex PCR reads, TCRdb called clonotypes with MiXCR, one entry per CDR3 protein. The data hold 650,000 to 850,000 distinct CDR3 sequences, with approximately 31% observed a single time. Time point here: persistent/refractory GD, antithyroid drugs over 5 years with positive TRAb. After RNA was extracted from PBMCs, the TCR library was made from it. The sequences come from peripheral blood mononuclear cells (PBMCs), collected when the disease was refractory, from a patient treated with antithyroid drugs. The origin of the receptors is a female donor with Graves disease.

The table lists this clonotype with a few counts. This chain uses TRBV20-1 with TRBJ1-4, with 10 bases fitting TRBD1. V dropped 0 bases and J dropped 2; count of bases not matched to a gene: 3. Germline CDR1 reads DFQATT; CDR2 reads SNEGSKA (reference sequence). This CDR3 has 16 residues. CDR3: CSARDRTGGTNEKLFF. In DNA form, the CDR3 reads TGCAGTGCTAGAGATCGGACAGGGGGGACTAATGAAAAACTGTTTTTT.

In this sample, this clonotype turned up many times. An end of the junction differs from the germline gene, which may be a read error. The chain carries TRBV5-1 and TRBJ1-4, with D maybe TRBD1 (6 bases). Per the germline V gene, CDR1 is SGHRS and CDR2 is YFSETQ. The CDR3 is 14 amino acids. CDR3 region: CASSLERGNEKLFF. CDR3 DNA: TGTGCCAGCAGCCTGGAGAGGGGGAATGAAAAACTGTTTTTT.

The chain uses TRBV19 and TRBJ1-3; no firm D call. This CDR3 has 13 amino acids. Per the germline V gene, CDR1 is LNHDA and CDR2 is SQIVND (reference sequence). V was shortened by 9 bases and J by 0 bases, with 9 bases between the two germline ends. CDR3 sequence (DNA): TGTGCCAGCCAAGCCAGCTCTGGAAACACCATATATTTT. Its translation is CASQASSGNTIYF.

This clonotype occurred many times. Here the CDR3 reads CASSVQGMNTEAFF. In DNA form, the CDR3 reads TGTGCCAGCAGCGTACAGGGCATGAACACTGAAGCTTTCTTT. The rearrangement uses TRBV2 and TRBJ1-1; tentatively, D is TRBD1 (6 bases). The germline gives CDR1 SNHLY, CDR2 FYNNEI. The CDR3 covers 14 residues. V was trimmed by 6 bases and J by 0 bases, leaving 11 bases between them.

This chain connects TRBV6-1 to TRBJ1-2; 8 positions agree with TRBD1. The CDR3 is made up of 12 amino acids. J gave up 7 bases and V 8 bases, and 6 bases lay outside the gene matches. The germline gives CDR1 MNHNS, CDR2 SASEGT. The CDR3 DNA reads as TGTGCCAGCCAAGACAGGGGTGCTGGCTACACCTTC. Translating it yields CASQDRGAGYTF.

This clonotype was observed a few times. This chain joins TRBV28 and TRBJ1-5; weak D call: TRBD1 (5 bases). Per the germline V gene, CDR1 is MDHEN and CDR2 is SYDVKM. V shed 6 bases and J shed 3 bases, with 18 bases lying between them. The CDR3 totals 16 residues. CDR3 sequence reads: CASSHPSGTLNQPQHF. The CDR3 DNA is TGTGCCAGCAGCCACCCCTCAGGGACTCTCAATCAGCCCCAGCATTTT.

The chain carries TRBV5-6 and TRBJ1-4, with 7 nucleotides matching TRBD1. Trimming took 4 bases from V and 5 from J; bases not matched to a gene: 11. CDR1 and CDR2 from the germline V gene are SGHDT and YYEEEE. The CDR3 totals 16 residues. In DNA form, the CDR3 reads TGTGCCAGCAGCCGAAACAGGGGATCATCCAATGAAAAACTGTTTTTT. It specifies CASSRNRGSSNEKLFF.

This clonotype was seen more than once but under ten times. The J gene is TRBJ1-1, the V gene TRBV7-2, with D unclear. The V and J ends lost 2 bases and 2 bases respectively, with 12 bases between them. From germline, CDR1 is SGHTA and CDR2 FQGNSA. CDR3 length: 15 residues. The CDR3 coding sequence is TGTGCCAGCAGCTTAACGGGTTCTGCAAACACTGAAGCTTTCTTT. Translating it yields CASSLTGSANTEAFF.